This is a list of T cell receptor beta chains from one sample in a study of radiation and T cells in renal cell carcinoma. Assay: immunoSEQ multiplex PCR; the TCRdb copy retains only in-frame clones and omits some. The profile shows over 85,000 clones, around 81% of them singletons. The sample in question was blood, obtained from a patient whose treatment included radiotherapy and nephrectomy. These receptor sequences come from a man aged 45-65 years with renal cell carcinoma. CDR3s include the opening cysteine and the closing phenylalanine or tryptophan. The order of the fields is V gene, clone size, D gene, J gene, CDR3 DNA, CDR3 protein. D genes are given only for firm matches. The size field is filled for only some rows; it gives once, few, many or a size class.

TRBV9,-,TRBD1,TRBJ1-2,TGTGCCAGCAGCGCTGACAGGGAAAGGGTCTATGGCTACACCTTC,CASSADRERVYGYTF
TRBV9,-,TRBD1,TRBJ2-7,TGTGCCAGCAGCCCTAGGGACAGGGATCTCTACGAGCAGTACTTC,CASSPRDRDLYEQYF
TRBV19,-,TRBD1,TRBJ2-3,TGTGCCAGTAGTATCGACAGGGCCCCCACAGATACGCAGTATTTT,CASSIDRAPTDTQYF
TRBV30,-,-,TRBJ1-6,TGTGCCTGGAGTGTTCAGGCATCCTCACCCCTCCACTTT,CAWSVQASSPLHF
TRBV5-1,-,-,TRBJ1-6,TGCGCCAGCAGCCCGATGCTATACGGGGGTGGTAATTCACCCCTCCACTTT,CASSPMLYGGGNSPLHF
TRBV2,-,-,TRBJ1-4,TGTGCCAGCATTCAGCAGGGAGAAGCTAATGAAAAACTGTTTTTT,CASIQQGEANEKLFF
TRBV15,-,-,TRBJ1-4,TGTGCCACCAGCAGAGAACGGGCAGCCCCGAATGAAAAACTGTTTTTT,CATSRERAAPNEKLFF
TRBV4-3,-,TRBD2,TRBJ2-1,TGCGCCAGCAGCCCAGACGCGCTAGCGGGGATTACATACAATGAGCAGTTCTTC,CASSPDALAGITYNEQFF
TRBV12-5,-,TRBD2,TRBJ2-1,TGTGCTAGTGGGCGAGCGGGAACTGAGCAGTTCTTC,CASGRAGTEQFF
TRBV19,-,-,TRBJ2-7,TGTGCCAGTAAGGAGTGGGGGACGGGCTACGAGCAGTACTTC,CASKEWGTGYEQYF
TRBV7-9,-,-,TRBJ2-7,TGTGCCAGCTCTCTCACGGGACACGGCCCTTACGAGCAGTACTTC,CASSLTGHGPYEQYF
TRBV4-2,-,TRBD2,TRBJ2-5,TGTGCCAGCAGCCCAAGCGCTCTAGCGGGACAAGAGACCCAGTACTTC,CASSPSALAGQETQYF
TRBV10-3,-,-,TRBJ2-7,TGTGCCATCAGAACCGGCCTATTGCGCGAGCAGTACTTC,CAIRTGLLREQYF
TRBV5-1,-,TRBD1,TRBJ2-4,TGCGCCAGCAGCTTGGGCAGGGGGCCAGCCAAAAACATTCAGTACTTC,CASSLGRGPAKNIQYF
TRBV28,-,-,TRBJ1-3,TGTGCCAGCAGTTTGGGTGGGGGTTTAGCTGGAAACACCATATATTTT,CASSLGGGLAGNTIYF
TRBV18,-,-,TRBJ2-3,TGTGCCAGCTCACCACAGTCAGATACGCAGTATTTT,CASSPQSDTQYF
TRBV9,-,TRBD2,TRBJ2-7,TGTGCCAGCAGCGTGGGGACTAGCGATTTCTACGAGCAGTACTTC,CASSVGTSDFYEQYF
TRBV4-1,-,-,TRBJ2-2,TGCGCCAGCAGCGTAAACAGGGTGTTGTTTTTT,CASSVNRVLFF
TRBV13,-,-,TRBJ1-2,TGTGCCAGCAGCTCCCGAACTAACTATGGCTACACCTTC,CASSSRTNYGYTF
TRBV9,once,-,TRBJ1-2,TGTGCCAGCAGCGCAACAGGGATTACAAACTATGGCTACACCTTC,CASSATGITNYGYTF
TRBV5-1,-,TRBD1,TRBJ2-3,TGCGCCAGCAGCTTGGGACAGGGGGCTGTAGATACGCAGTATTTT,CASSLGQGAVDTQYF
TRBV7-9,-,TRBD2,TRBJ2-3,TGTGCCAGCAGCCCTGGGACTAGCGGGGCCCCGCATAGCACAGATACGCAGTATTTT,CASSPGTSGAPHSTDTQYF
TRBV4-1,-,-,TRBJ2-2,TGCGCCAGCAGCCAAGCAGGGGTCTCCGGGGAGCTGTTTTTT,CASSQAGVSGELFF
TRBV5-1,-,-,TRBJ1-3,TGCGCCAGCAGCCCGGAAGGGAGCTCTGGAAACACCATATATTTT,CASSPEGSSGNTIYF
TRBV10-2,-,TRBD2,TRBJ2-1,TGCGCCAGCCGACACAGGGGACTAGCGGACAACAATCGGGATGAGCAGTTCTTC,CASRHRGLADNNRDEQFF
TRBV5-4,-,TRBD2,TRBJ2-1,TGTGCCAGCAGACGAAACCCGGGATTAGCGGGGTTTAATGAGCAGTTCTTC,CASRRNPGLAGFNEQFF
TRBV5-1,few,TRBD1,TRBJ1-1,TGCGCCAGCAGCCGCGGACAGGGGGCTACTGAAGCTTTCTTT,CASSRGQGATEAFF
TRBV9,-,TRBD2,TRBJ2-7,TGTGCCAGCAGCCTAACAGGACTAGCGGGCTACGAGCAGTACTTC,CASSLTGLAGYEQYF
TRBV6-5,-,-,TRBJ2-3,TGTGCCAGCAGTTCGGGGTCGCATACGCAGTATTTT,CASSSGSHTQYF
TRBV19,-,TRBD1,TRBJ1-1,TGTGCCAGTAGACAGGACAGGGGGCGCAACACTGAAGCTTTCTTT,CASRQDRGRNTEAFF
TRBV4-2,-,TRBD2,TRBJ2-7,TGTGCCAGCAGCCGCGGACTAGCGGAGGCCTTCTACGAGCAGTACTTC,CASSRGLAEAFYEQYF
TRBV9,once,TRBD2,TRBJ2-7,TGTGCCAGCAGCCGGACTAGCGGCTACGAGCAGTACTTC,CASSRTSGYEQYF
TRBV2,-,-,TRBJ2-7,TGTGCCAGCAAAAAGGGTTGGGACGAGCAGTACTTC,CASKKGWDEQYF
TRBV5-4,-,-,TRBJ1-6,TGTGCCAGCAGCTTGTCCGGGGACTACTATAATTCACCCCTCCACTTT,CASSLSGDYYNSPLHF
TRBV18,-,-,TRBJ1-5,TGTGCCAGCTCACCACCTGGCGGACTTAATAGCAATCAGCCCCAGCATTTT,CASSPPGGLNSNQPQHF
TRBV9,-,TRBD1,TRBJ2-7,TGTGCCAGCAGCGCCCGGACAGGGGACTACGAGCAGTACTTC,CASSARTGDYEQYF
TRBV28,-,TRBD1,TRBJ1-5,TGTGCCAGCACCGGGACAGCAAATCAGCCCCAGCATTTT,CASTGTANQPQHF
TRBV2,-,-,TRBJ1-1,TGTGCCAGCACAAGTTTCTCGGCCAACACTGAAGCTTTCTTT,CASTSFSANTEAFF
TRBV7-3,-,-,TRBJ2-1,TGTGCCAGCAGCCCGTACGGGCCTCTCGGGGGCGGTGAGCAGTTCTTC,CASSPYGPLGGGEQFF
TRBV6-1,-,TRBD2,TRBJ2-7,TGTGCCAGCATTTCCGGGACTAGCGGGAGGGAGCAGTACTTC,CASISGTSGREQYF
TRBV27,few,TRBD1,TRBJ2-7,TGTGCCAGCAGTCCCGGGACAGGTTACGAGCAGTACTTC,CASSPGTGYEQYF
TRBV7-8,-,-,TRBJ2-3,TGTGCCAGCAGCTTAGCCGCCCGGCTAGCGCTCATGGATACGCAGTATTTT,CASSLAARLALMDTQYF
TRBV19,-,TRBD2,TRBJ2-2,TGTGCCACTAGCGGGAGGAACACCGGGGAGCTGTTTTTT,CATSGRNTGELFF
TRBV7-2,-,-,TRBJ1-4,TGTGCCAGCAGTAGCCAGACAGCAACTAATGAAAAACTGTTTTTT,CASSSQTATNEKLFF
TRBV4-3,-,-,TRBJ1-6,TGCGCCAGCAGCCCCCGGGACTCCTATAATTCACCCCTCCACTTT,CASSPRDSYNSPLHF
TRBV6-5,-,-,TRBJ1-2,TGTGCCAGCAGGTACACCGATCGGTTGGCCGGCTACACCTTC,CASRYTDRLAGYTF
TRBV6-1,few,-,TRBJ1-1,TGTGCCAGCAGTAAAAACACTGAAGCTTTCTTT,CASSKNTEAFF